This entry describes one T cell receptor beta chain. Germline CDR1 SQVTM, CDR2 ANQGSEA. The CDR3 extends over 14 amino acids. V shed 3 bases and J 5 bases; nucleotides not matched to a gene: 6. This specimen comes from a study of blood T cell repertoires in COVID-19. The protocol was immunoSEQ multiplex PCR, while the TCRdb copy is restricted to in-frame clones and leaves out a portion. The sample consists of some 130,000 clones, more than 60% of them appearing once. The receptor was isolated from a woman in her sixties or seventies with acute or convalescent COVID-19. Sequencing input: peripheral blood. This rearrangement joins TRBV29-1 to TRBJ2-7, with TRBD1 matching 11 bases. The CDR3 here is CSVDLGQGADEQYF. The CDR3, as DNA: TGCAGCGTTGATCTCGGACAGGGGGCCGACGAGCAGTACTTC.